This is a list of T cell receptor beta chains from one sample in a study of blood T cell repertoires in COVID-19. Only in-frame clones appear in the TCRdb table, and some are missing; sequencing was by immunoSEQ multiplex PCR. The table has some 300,000 clones, roughly 90% seen once; the top ten hold roughly a tenth. Sequenced sample: PBMCs or T cells enriched from blood (not recorded which). The receptors stem from a woman aged 25 to 39 who had recovered from COVID-19. Each CDR3 is given with its conserved first and last residue. Fields, in order: V gene, CDR3 length, CDR3 protein.

>TRBV11-3|15
CASSFREGSYNEQFF
>TRBV7-9|15
CASSYSGDNTGELFF
>TRBV25-1|12
CASRYSHYEQYF
>TRBV19|13
CASSISWNQPQHF
>TRBV28|15
CASSLWGRLRTEAFF
>TRBV28|17
CASSLLVSASGSAEQFF
>TRBV14|18
CASSQVVQGARIQETQYF
>TRBV4-3|16
CASSLSGGGSYNEQFF
>TRBV6-5|16
CASSYSAGRRNTEAFF
>TRBV28|15
CASSFSNRIHYGYTF
>TRBV19|12
CASSIGGAEAFF
>TRBV3-1/TRBV3-2|16
CASSRGTHRYNSPLHF
>TRBV9|17
CASSSPGWTANTGELFF
>TRBV6-5|14
CASTATGVGNTIYF
>TRBV14|16
CASSARGHQGAGELFF
>TRBV4-2|15
CASSQDGTVNYGYTF
>TRBV28|14
CASSRGQGDQPQHF
>TRBV5-6|14
CASSLGDRAHEQYF
>TRBV27|14
CASGGLSSGNTIYF
>TRBV5-4|15
CASSPRGRVSGELFF
>TRBV30|17
CAWSVIGFAGQNTEAFF
>TRBV7-9|16
CASSYSLADGTDTQYF
>TRBV6-6|16
CASSSLRVKGGNTIYF
>TRBV19|15
CASSDGGADIYGYTF
>TRBV2|13
CASSEAVPSGYTF
>TRBV10-3|16
CAISVGRTSEIGELFF
>TRBV2|14
CASSETRVNSPLHF
>TRBV18|18
CASSPLTSALTRDTEAFF
>TRBV27|14
CASSDRGLFQPQHF
>TRBV19|17
CASSPPLGRVGANVLTF
>TRBV9|17
CASSASPGGGGTGELFF
>TRBV19|16
CASMPGASRGGQPQHF
>TRBV18|13
CASSPPPVVLQYF
>TRBV29-1|14
CSVEGQGEIDTQYF
>TRBV11-2|15
CASSLDLTSNYGYTF
>TRBV18|17
CASTGLAASNRQETQYF
>TRBV7-9|13
CASSLDPAEKLFF
>TRBV29-1|16
CSVERGSGATAGELFF
>TRBV19|18
CASSESRAVGDNNQPQHF
>TRBV29-1|12
CSVGQLQETQYF
>TRBV9|15
CASRPPTGNNNEQFF
>TRBV9|14
CASSGRDRGTEAFF
>TRBV29-1|14
CSVVASRPINEQFF
>TRBV20-1|11
CSAIRDSKLFF
>TRBV15|16
CATSRERGQGRDEQYF
>TRBV10-3|11
CAISAGTEAFF
>TRBV10-3|16
CAISESNWRGGQEQFF
>TRBV5-1|15
CASSFVQGSYNEQFF
>TRBV5-1|14
CASSGIGRHYGYTF
>TRBV29-1|13
CSVEGQGAAEAFF
>TRBV7-2|15
CASRATGMYQETQYF
>TRBV7-2|15
CASSSWTGVNTEAFF
>TRBV5-1|13
CASSLGQGEGYTF